This T cell receptor (beta chain) was documented in a study of control samples from healthy donors and cancer patients. The method was immunoSEQ multiplex PCR; TCRdb's version includes in-frame clones alone and lacks a portion of them. The sample consists of about 98,000 clones, over 60% of them appearing once. This clone was seen only a few times. The V end was cut by 4 bases, the J end by 8 bases, with 9 bases between. Germline values: CDR1 SQVTM, CDR2 ANQGSEA. There are 11 residues in the CDR3. The rearrangement uses TRBV29-1 and TRBJ1-3; D remains unclear. Material: blood. The source of this sequence is a woman aged 25-40 years in good health. Here the CDR3 reads CSVGGEHTIYF. The CDR3 DNA follows: TGCAGCGTTGGCGGAGAGCACACCATATATTTT.